This record covers a single TCR beta chain. Only in-frame clones appear in the TCRdb table, and some are missing; sequencing was by immunoSEQ multiplex PCR. Found here are 130,000 to 150,000 clones, around nine tenths of them singletons; the top ten hold 5.2%. The CDR3 loop spans 17 amino acids. Deletions cut 0 bases from V and 6 bases from J, with 19 bases between. CDR1 LNHNV and CDR2 YYDKDF come from the germline V gene (reference sequence). This sample was included in a study of T cell responses to AZD1222 COVID-19 vaccine. Sequencing was performed on peripheral blood, taken on day 0 of AZD1222 vaccination. This TCR was sampled from an adult in good health. The chain carries TRBV15 and TRBJ2-3; the D gene is possibly TRBD2 (6 bases). The CDR3 protein is CATSREIDEGRSDTQYF. The CDR3 coding sequence is TGTGCCACCAGCAGAGAAATTGACGAAGGGAGGTCGGATACGCAGTATTTT.